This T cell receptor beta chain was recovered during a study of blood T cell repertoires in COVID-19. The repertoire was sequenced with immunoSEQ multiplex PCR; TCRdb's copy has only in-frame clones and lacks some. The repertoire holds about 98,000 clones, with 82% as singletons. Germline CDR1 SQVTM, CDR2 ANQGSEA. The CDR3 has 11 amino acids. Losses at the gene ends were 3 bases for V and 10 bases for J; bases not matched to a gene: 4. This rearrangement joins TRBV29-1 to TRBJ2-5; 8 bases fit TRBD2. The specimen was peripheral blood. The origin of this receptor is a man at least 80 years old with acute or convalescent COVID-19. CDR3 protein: CSVETSELQYF. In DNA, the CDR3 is TGCAGCGTTGAGACTAGCGAGCTCCAGTACTTC.